These 28 T cell receptor beta chains originate from one sample sequenced in a study of shared clonotypes between healthy human individuals (dated by TCRdb to the early 2020s). Library preparation employed the immunoSEQ multiplex PCR assay. TCRdb holds this immuneACCESS table with in-frame rearrangements only. Some clones are missing; in checked studies, unresolved V genes explain under half, and the rest has no known cause. This sample holds about 490,000 clones; 76% were observed only once. The ten largest make up roughly 13% of the sample. The source material was PBMCs. All receptors derive from a woman aged 40 to 49 in good health. Some clones in this sample may be carry-over from other donors' samples.

The V and J genes are TRBV6-1 and TRBJ1-4; D might be TRBD1 (6 bases). The CDR3 extends over 13 amino acids. Trimming removed 7 bases at V and 6 bases at J, with 12 bases between. Germline CDR1 MNHNS, CDR2 SASEGT. CDR3 region: CASKGVRDEKLFF. In DNA, the CDR3 is TGTGCCAGCAAGGGGGTGAGAGATGAAAAACTGTTTTTT.

This clone was counted many times. The chain joins TRBV14 to TRBJ2-1, with D unclear. CDR1 and CDR2 from the germline V gene are SGHDN and FVKESK. Trimming shortened V by 4 bases and J by 4 bases, and 11 bases separated the two germline ends. The CDR3 consists of 14 residues. The CDR3 is CASSPTAGYNEQFF. Written as DNA, the CDR3 is TGTGCCAGCAGCCCCACGGCCGGGTACAATGAGCAGTTCTTC. Using reference TRBV14 and TRBJ2-1 for the parts outside the CDR3, the full variable domain is EAGVTQFPSHSVIEKGQTVTLRCDPISGHDNLYWYRRVMGKEIKFLLHFVKESKQDESGMPNNRFLAERTGGTYSTLKVQPAELEDSGVYFCASSPTAGYNEQFFGPGTRLTVL.

The count of this clone is one. The rearrangement uses TRBV5-1 and TRBJ1-3; a possible D gene is TRBD1 (6 bases). V lost 4 bases to trimming and J lost 0 bases, with 14 bases between them. CDR3 size: 16 residues. CDR1 and CDR2 from the germline V gene are SGHRS and YFSETQ. Here the CDR3 DNA reads TGCGCCAGCAGCCTCACCTTACAGGGCTCTGGAAACACCATATATTTT. This codes for CASSLTLQGSGNTIYF. The full variable domain, with the rest looked up from reference TRBV5-1 and TRBJ1-3, is KAGVTQTPRYLIKTRGQQVTLSCSPISGHRSVSWYQQTPGQGLQFLFEYFSETQRNKGNFPGRFSGRQFSNSRSEMNVSTLELGDSALYLCASSLTLQGSGNTIYFGEGSWLTVV.

V gene TRBV7-3 combines with J gene TRBJ1-2; perhaps TRBD1 as D (6 bases). The CDR3 extends over 14 amino acids. Germline assignment: CDR1 SGHTA and CDR2 FQGTGA. V lost 1 base to trimming and J lost 14 bases, with 20 bases between them. Here the CDR3 DNA reads TGTGCCAGCAGCTTAATGGGGGCAGTAGATTCGCGGACCTTC. It codes for CASSLMGAVDSRTF.

V gene TRBV18 combines with J gene TRBJ2-7, with 14 bases fitting TRBD2. The germline V gene encodes CDR1 KGHSH and CDR2 LQKENI. The CDR3 length is 16 residues. Trimming at V came to 1 base and at J to 3 bases, leaving 2 bases not matched to a gene. The CDR3 DNA reads as TGTGCCAGCTCACCACTCGGGACTAGCGGGAGCTACGAGCAGTACTTC. Amino acids: CASSPLGTSGSYEQYF.

The chain recombines TRBV5-1 with TRBJ2-7, with D unresolved. Between the trimmed V and J ends, which lost 0 bases and 6 bases, there was a span of 13 bases. The CDR3 is made up of 14 amino acids. In germline, CDR1 is SGHRS, CDR2 YFSETQ. This chain's CDR3 is CASSLDSEDGEQYF. The DNA for the CDR3 is TGCGCCAGCAGCTTGGACTCCGAGGACGGCGAGCAGTACTTC.

The chain joins TRBV5-5 to TRBJ2-1; D is unresolved. Germline values: CDR1 SGHKS, CDR2 YYEKEE (reference sequence). This CDR3 comprises 13 residues. The V and J ends lost 4 bases and 0 bases respectively, with 5 bases between them. CDR3 in amino acids: CASSLGSYNEQFF. CDR3 sequence (DNA): TGTGCCAGCAGCCTAGGCTCCTACAATGAGCAGTTCTTC.

This clone was counted ten times or more. The chain joins TRBV18 to TRBJ1-4; D remains unclear. The germline V and J ends were trimmed by 4 bases and 11 bases, with 14 bases remaining between them. This CDR3 is 13 amino acids long. Germline lookup yields CDR1 KGHSH and CDR2 LQKENI. DNA of the CDR3: TGTGCCAGCTCACTCGGGCGTCGGGAGAAACTGTTTTTT. This sequence encodes CASSLGRREKLFF.

A few counts support this clone. The genes are TRBV10-3 and TRBJ1-2; weak D call: TRBD1 (6 bases). The CDR3 spans 14 residues. The V end was cut by 3 bases, the J end by 4 bases, with 12 bases between. Germline CDR1 is ENHRY and CDR2 is SYGVKD. CDR3 region: CAISDLDSPYGYTF. The CDR3 nucleotides are TGTGCCATCAGTGACCTGGACAGCCCCTATGGCTACACCTTC.

Comment on this clone: Germline is not matched at one junction end, which may reflect a read error. The V call is TRBV5-4, the J call TRBJ1-6; D is possibly TRBD1 (5 bases). CDR1 is SGHNT, CDR2 YYREEE, per germline (reference sequence). There are 14 residues in the CDR3. The CDR3 is CASSLGDSYSPLHF. In DNA, the CDR3 is TGTGCCAGCAGTTTGGGGGATTCGTACTCACCCCTCCACTTT.

The chain employs TRBV9 and TRBJ2-2; D may match TRBD1 or TRBD2 (5 bases each). This CDR3 spans 12 amino acids. V lost 6 bases, J lost 5 bases, and 8 bases lay in between. Germline CDR1 is SGDLS and CDR2 is YYNGEE. The CDR3 DNA sequence: TGTGCCAGCAAAGGGGAGACCGGGGAGCTGTTTTTT. This gives the protein CASKGETGELFF. Full variable domain (remainder filled in from reference TRBV9 and TRBJ2-2): DSGVTQTPKHLITATGQRVTLRCSPRSGDLSVYWYQQSLDQGLQFLIQYYNGEERAKGNILERFSAQQFPDLHSELNLSSLELGDSALYFCASKGETGELFFGEGSRLTVL.

Of note for this clone: Given the absence of the conserved phenylalanine or tryptophan at the CDR3 end, a read error is likely. The limits of the CDR3 on the DNA are not certain, so only TCRdb's listed CDR3 is given. The J gene is TRBJ1-1, the V gene TRBV6-5; the DNA was not used to check the table's D call, TRBD1. Ends included, the CDR3 has 15 residues. Germline V CDR1 and CDR2: MNHEY, SVGAGI. CDR3 protein: CASSYSPPGQGGTFL.

Many counts were recorded for this clone. This sample includes further DNA sequences coding for the same CDR3. The chain employs TRBV11-2 and TRBJ2-3; D is ambiguous. CDR1 is SGHAT, CDR2 FQNNGV, per germline. V was trimmed by 1 base and J by 2 bases, leaving 7 bases between them. The CDR3 is 14 amino acids. The CDR3 DNA reads as TGTGCCAGCAGCTTAGGCGGTTACACAGATACGCAGTATTTT. It is translated as CASSLGGYTDTQYF.

The chain couples TRBV5-1 to TRBJ2-5; D is ambiguous. V shed 0 bases and J shed 1 base, with 10 bases lying between them. This CDR3 region has 15 residues. Germline V CDR1 and CDR2: SGHRS, YFSETQ. The CDR3, as DNA: TGCGCCAGCAGCTTGGAGGGCAGACCCCAAGAGACCCAGTACTTC. This sequence encodes CASSLEGRPQETQYF.

The chain couples TRBV30 to TRBJ1-3; maybe TRBD1 (5 bases). Germline lookup yields CDR1 GTSNPN and CDR2 SVGIG (reference sequence). The CDR3 totals 12 residues. The CDR3 DNA is TGTGGGACCAAATGGGGCCGGAACACCATATATTTT. It codes for CGTKWGRNTIYF.

The V call is TRBV2, the J call TRBJ1-3; D ambiguous. There are 16 residues in the CDR3. The germline CDR1 and CDR2 sequences are SNHLY and FYNNEI. Trimming cost V 3 bases and J 4 bases, with 16 bases left between them. The DNA for the CDR3 is TGTGCCAGCAGTGAGCTCTCGGCACTACCAGGAAACACCATATATTTT. This encodes CASSELSALPGNTIYF.

The chain employs TRBV7-3 and TRBJ2-3, with D uncertain. V was pared by 2 bases and J by 4 bases, with 10 bases between. The CDR3 runs 14 residues. Germline CDR1 is SGHTA and CDR2 is FQGTGA. The CDR3 DNA sequence: TGTGCCAGCAGCTTACACCCTCACCCAGATACGCAGTATTTT. Translation: CASSLHPHPDTQYF.

This clone was recorded only once. A read error is the likely source, as a far larger clone sits one nucleotide away. The sample carries other DNA sequences with the same CDR3. The V and J genes are TRBV4-2 and TRBJ1-1, with D perhaps matching TRBD1 (6 bases). Trimming cost V 1 base and J 10 bases, with 16 bases left between them. CDR1 is LGHNA and CDR2 is YNFKEQ in the germline V gene. The length of the CDR3 is 14 residues. This CDR3 reads CASSQGLDSQGAFF. The CDR3 DNA reads as TGTGCCAGCAGCCAAGGCCTGGACAGCCAGGGAGCTTTCTTT.

The chain uses TRBV7-9 and TRBJ2-7; TRBD1 matches at 8 bases. The V segment lost 6 bases and the J segment 2 bases; nucleotides outside the gene matches: 6. Germline V gene lookup returns CDR1 SEHNR and CDR2 FQNEAQ (reference sequence). This CDR3 is built from 14 residues. CDR3 protein: CASSRSGQAYEQYF. For the CDR3, the DNA is TGTGCCAGCAGTCGTTCGGGACAGGCCTACGAGCAGTACTTC.

In DNA, the CDR3 is TGTGCCAGCAGTGTTAGTGCCGCCATCAGTGGGGAGCTGTTTTTT. Translating gives CASSVSAAISGELFF. The chain recombines TRBV6-4 with TRBJ2-2; D is uncertain. V gave up 4 bases and J gave up 8 bases, with 17 bases separating them. Germline lookup yields CDR1 MRHNA and CDR2 SNTAGT. CDR3 length equals 15 residues.

About this clone itself: The CDR3 carries no conserved terminal phenylalanine or tryptophan, so it likely arises from a read error. The chain combines TRBV30 with TRBJ2-4; the match to TRBD1 covers 12 bases. Germline values: CDR1 GTSNPN, CDR2 SVGIG (reference sequence). This CDR3 comprises 15 residues. V lost 4 bases and J lost 8; bases outside the gene matches: 9. The CDR3 DNA follows: TGTGCCTGGACCATTGGGACAGGGGGCAGGGACATTCAGTACCTC. Translation gives CAWTIGTGGRDIQYL.

The V call is TRBV2, the J call TRBJ2-5; possible D gene TRBD2, 5 bases. V was trimmed by 4 bases and J by 4 bases, leaving 10 bases between them. This CDR3 contains 13 residues. CDR1 is SNHLY and CDR2 is FYNNEI in the germline V gene. This chain's CDR3 is CASSGPEGETQYF. CDR3 DNA sequence: TGTGCCAGCAGTGGACCCGAGGGAGAGACCCAGTACTTC.

The rearrangement links TRBV29-1 to TRBJ1-4, with TRBD1 matching 7 bases. Germline trimming cut 7 bases from V and 3 bases from J; bases unmatched to any gene: 5. Germline CDR1 is SQVTM and CDR2 is ANQGSEA. This CDR3 region has 13 residues. The CDR3 reads CSAWTGANEKLFF. The DNA of the CDR3 is TGCAGCGCGTGGACAGGCGCTAATGAAAAACTGTTTTTT.

CDR3 region: CASSLPSGSDEQYF. CDR3 nucleotides: TGTGCCAGCAGCCTTCCTAGCGGGAGTGACGAGCAGTACTTC. The chain has TRBV28 and TRBJ2-7; the match to TRBD2 covers 10 bases. The CDR3 consists of 14 residues. V was clipped by 6 bases and J by 5 bases; unmatched bases: 7. Germline V gene lookup returns CDR1 MDHEN and CDR2 SYDVKM.

This chain connects TRBV28 to TRBJ1-2; perhaps TRBD1 as D (5 bases). CDR3 length: 13 amino acids. The V end was cut by 7 bases, the J end by 6 bases, with 15 bases between. The germline CDR1 and CDR2 sequences are MDHEN and SYDVKM. The CDR3 loop is CASTPDRGDGYTF. The CDR3 DNA is TGTGCCAGCACCCCTGACCGGGGCGATGGCTACACCTTC.

V gene TRBV10-3 combines with J gene TRBJ1-5, with TRBD1 matching over 9 bases. CDR3 size: 13 residues. Germline CDR1 and CDR2: ENHRY and SYGVKD. V was clipped by 5 bases and J by 5 bases; unmatched bases: 1. The CDR3 sequence: CAISRDRDQPQHF. In DNA form, the CDR3 reads TGTGCCATCAGTAGGGACAGGGATCAGCCCCAGCATTTT.

This chain connects TRBV19 to TRBJ2-7; unclear D gene. CDR1 and CDR2 (germline): LNHDA, SQIVND (reference sequence). This CDR3 comprises 16 residues. Trimming took off 4 bases at V and 1 base at J, with 17 bases between the two ends. This CDR3 is CASSNPKSVASYEQYF. The CDR3, as DNA: TGTGCCAGTAGTAATCCCAAGTCGGTAGCATCCTACGAGCAGTACTTC.

This clone has only a few counts. In DNA form, the CDR3 reads TGTGCCTGGAGTGTACGAAACGGGGAGCTGTTTTTT. Translation gives CAWSVRNGELFF. The rearrangement links TRBV30 to TRBJ2-2; D not certain. V lost 0 bases, J lost 7 bases, and 6 bases lay in between. The CDR3 is made up of 12 amino acids. CDR1 and CDR2 from the germline V gene are GTSNPN and SVGIG (reference sequence).